These 26 T cell receptor beta chains were all obtained from the same sample, sequenced in a study of blood T cell repertoires in COVID-19. Sequencing was performed with immunoSEQ multiplex PCR; in TCRdb, only in-frame clones are kept and a portion is missing. The sample lists almost 400,000 clones; roughly 86% were seen once. The sample taken for sequencing was peripheral blood. Every receptor here comes from a woman aged 60-75 years with COVID-19, enrolled during active disease.

The rearrangement links TRBV5-1 to TRBJ1-2; 9 bases agree with TRBD1. This CDR3 is built from 15 residues. Germline V gives CDR1 SGHRS, CDR2 YFSETQ. Trimming removed 4 bases from V and 2 bases from J; junction bases left unmatched: 6. CDR3 nucleotide sequence: TGCGCCAGCAGCCCTAGACAGGGGGGGAACTATGGCTACACCTTC. It is translated as CASSPRQGGNYGYTF.

This clone was counted a single time. J is TRBJ2-1 and V is TRBV11-2; TRBD2 matches 8 bases. CDR3 length: 16 residues. The junction had 8 bases not matched to a gene; V was cut back by 7 bases and J by 0 bases. CDR1 is SGHAT, CDR2 FQNNGV, per germline. The CDR3 DNA sequence: TGTGCCAGCAACCCTAGCGGGTATTACTCCTACAATGAGCAGTTCTTC. Protein product: CASNPSGYYSYNEQFF.

The chain carries TRBV5-1 and TRBJ2-2, with 7 bases matching TRBD1. Trimming cost V 0 bases and J 6 bases; bases outside gene matches: 8. Germline-derived CDR1 and CDR2 are SGHRS and YFSETQ. The CDR3 loop spans 16 amino acids. CDR3 bases: TGCGCCAGCAGCTTGGAGGGGGCGCGGTACCCCGGGGAGCTGTTTTTT. Translated, it gives CASSLEGARYPGELFF.

The J gene is TRBJ1-3, the V gene TRBV9, with D unresolved. V was pared by 0 bases and J by 3 bases, with 10 bases between. Germline lookup yields CDR1 SGDLS and CDR2 YYNGEE. The CDR3 is 15 amino acids. This CDR3 is CASSVVGVFGNTIYF. CDR3 nucleotide sequence: TGTGCCAGCAGCGTAGTCGGGGTCTTTGGAAACACCATATATTTT.

A remark on this clone: Given a much more abundant clone one base away, this may be a read error. The V gene is TRBV5-5, the J gene TRBJ1-2; 9 positions match TRBD1. V dropped 4 bases and J dropped 5; count of bases not matched to a gene: 3. CDR3 length: 13 residues. The V gene's germline CDR1 is SGHKS and CDR2 YYEKEE (reference sequence). The CDR3 coding sequence is TGTGCCAGCAGCCAGGACAGGGGATATGGCTACACCTTC. Residues: CASSQDRGYGYTF.

The V gene is TRBV5-5, the J gene TRBJ1-1; 12 bases map to TRBD1. V lost 4 bases to trimming and J lost 3 bases; unmatched junction nucleotides: 7. The germline gives CDR1 SGHKS, CDR2 YYEKEE (reference sequence). The CDR3 has 16 residues. The CDR3 DNA follows: TGTGCCAGCAGCCCCGGGACAGGGGGCTATGACACTGAAGCTTTCTTT. It codes for CASSPGTGGYDTEAFF.

The chain couples TRBV7-9 to TRBJ1-6; D may be TRBD1 (6 bases). V lost 1 base and J lost 9, with 13 bases in between. The germline CDR1 and CDR2 sequences are SEHNR and FQNEAQ (reference sequence). CDR3 length equals 15 residues. CDR3 DNA: TGTGCCAGCAGCTTAGAGGGGGTAGGAGGTTCACCCCTCCACTTT. Amino acid sequence: CASSLEGVGGSPLHF.

V usage is TRBV5-1 and J usage is TRBJ1-1, with D maybe TRBD1 (5 bases). Germline values: CDR1 SGHRS, CDR2 YFSETQ. The ends were cut back, 2 bases at V and 3 bases at J, with 11 bases in the middle. CDR3 size: 14 residues. CDR3 nucleotide sequence: TGCGCCAGCAGCTTAAAGGGGATGGACACTGAAGCTTTCTTT. It codes for CASSLKGMDTEAFF.

The chain links TRBV30 to TRBJ1-2, with no clear D. This CDR3 is 15 amino acids long. V dropped 4 bases and J dropped 7 bases, with 22 bases sitting between them. Per the germline V gene, CDR1 is GTSNPN and CDR2 is SVGIG (reference sequence). CDR3: CAWKGSNGDWSGYTF. The DNA of the CDR3 is TGTGCCTGGAAAGGGTCCAACGGGGATTGGAGTGGCTACACCTTC.

The chain links TRBV24-1 to TRBJ2-7, with no clear D. CDR1 and CDR2 from the germline V gene are KGHDR and SFDVKD. The CDR3 loop spans 11 amino acids. V was shortened by 4 bases and J by 4 bases, with 4 bases between the two germline ends. CDR3 residues: CATSDPYEQYF. The CDR3 DNA sequence: TGTGCCACCAGTGACCCTTACGAGCAGTACTTC.

V is TRBV27 and J is TRBJ1-2; 7 nucleotides align to TRBD1. The CDR3 extends over 15 amino acids. The germline CDR1 and CDR2 sequences are MNHEY and SMNVEV (reference sequence). V shed 3 bases, J shed 4 bases, and the junction held 8 bases outside the gene matches. Written as DNA, the CDR3 is TGTGCCAGCAGTTTCGAGGGACAGAATTTCTATGGCTACACCTTC. Translation gives CASSFEGQNFYGYTF.

This clone appeared a single time. V gene TRBV2 combines with J gene TRBJ2-1; the match to TRBD2 covers 12 bases. Germline CDR1 SNHLY, CDR2 FYNNEI. The CDR3 covers 17 residues. With 6 bases clipped from V and 9 bases from J, the junction kept 15 bases outside the gene matches. This chain's CDR3 is CASRGLAGILQGGEQFF. As DNA, the CDR3 is TGTGCCAGCAGAGGACTAGCGGGGATCCTCCAGGGGGGTGAGCAGTTCTTC.

The chain couples TRBV2 to TRBJ1-3, with D perhaps TRBD1 (5 bases). CDR1 and CDR2 (germline): SNHLY, FYNNEI. The length of the CDR3 is 16 residues. V dropped 5 bases and J dropped 0 bases, with 14 bases sitting between them. CDR3 protein: CASSKQVALSGNTIYF. The CDR3 DNA is TGTGCCAGCAGTAAACAGGTGGCCCTCTCTGGAAACACCATATATTTT.

Only one count was recorded for this clone. The chain couples TRBV7-3 to TRBJ2-1; a possible D gene is TRBD2 (5 bases). The germline gives CDR1 SGHTA, CDR2 FQGTGA. CDR3 length: 13 amino acids. V lost 3 bases and J lost 7, with 10 bases in between. CDR3: CASSLRGKNEQFF. The CDR3 DNA is TGTGCCAGCAGCTTGAGAGGGAAAAATGAGCAGTTCTTC.

The chain combines TRBV5-4 with TRBJ2-5; 10 bases are shared with TRBD1. The CDR3 extends over 14 amino acids. V lost 4 bases and J lost 4; bases outside the gene matches: 4. Germline V CDR1 and CDR2: SGHNT, YYREEE (reference sequence). This chain's CDR3 is CASSPRDRGETQYF. In nucleotides, the CDR3 is TGTGCCAGCAGCCCACGGGACAGGGGAGAGACCCAGTACTTC.

The chain employs TRBV19 and TRBJ1-2; D is perhaps TRBD1 (5 bases). CDR3 length: 15 amino acids. Germline CDR1 and CDR2: LNHDA and SQIVND (reference sequence). The V gene lost 7 bases and the J gene lost 6 bases, with 21 bases spanning the gap. CDR3: CASTPPFRDSDGYTF. Here the CDR3 DNA reads TGTGCCAGTACCCCACCTTTCAGGGATTCGGATGGCTACACCTTC. Filled out from reference TRBV19 and TRBJ1-2, the complete variable domain reads DGGITQSPKYLFRKEGQNVTLSCEQNLNHDAMYWYRQDPGQGLRLIYYSQIVNDFQKGDIAEGYSVSREKKESFPLTVTSAQKNPTAFYLCASTPPFRDSDGYTFGSGTRLTVV.

The J gene is TRBJ2-5, the V gene TRBV18, with a tentative D call TRBD2 (6 bases). The V end was cut by 2 bases, the J end by 2 bases, with 15 bases between. Germline V gives CDR1 KGHSH, CDR2 LQKENI. The CDR3 contains 16 residues. The DNA of the CDR3 is TGTGCCAGCTCACCAAGGAGGGATGGGTCACAAGAGACCCAGTACTTC. Translating gives CASSPRRDGSQETQYF.

This rearrangement joins TRBV5-1 to TRBJ2-3, with TRBD2 matching 9 bases. The junction had 8 bases not matched to a gene; V was cut back by 7 bases and J by 5 bases. The germline V gene encodes CDR1 SGHRS and CDR2 YFSETQ. The CDR3 covers 14 residues. CDR3 DNA sequence: TGCGCCAGCGGTCTAGCGGGGAATGGAGATACGCAGTATTTT. This encodes CASGLAGNGDTQYF. Complete variable domain (other parts from reference TRBV5-1 and TRBJ2-3): KAGVTQTPRYLIKTRGQQVTLSCSPISGHRSVSWYQQTPGQGLQFLFEYFSETQRNKGNFPGRFSGRQFSNSRSEMNVSTLELGDSALYLCASGLAGNGDTQYFGPGTRLTVL.

CDR3 residues: CASSQGTVANYGYTF. DNA for the CDR3: TGTGCCAGCAGCCAAGGGACAGTAGCTAACTATGGCTACACCTTC. The gene calls are TRBV7-2 and TRBJ1-2; 7 bases align to TRBD1. The V gene end was trimmed by 5 bases and the J gene end by 0 bases; junction bases not matched to a gene: 6. The CDR3 consists of 15 residues. Germline values: CDR1 SGHTA, CDR2 FQGNSA. Based on the CDR3 plus reference TRBV7-2 and TRBJ1-2, the full variable domain is GAGVSQSPSNKVTEKGKDVELRCDPISGHTALYWYRQSLGQGLEFLIYFQGNSAPDKSGLPSDRFSAERTGGSVSTLTIQRTQQEDSAVYLCASSQGTVANYGYTFGSGTRLTVV.

The J gene is TRBJ2-7, the V gene TRBV5-1; D remains unclear. Germline V CDR1 and CDR2: SGHRS, YFSETQ. V lost 2 bases, J lost 5 bases, and 17 bases lay in between. There are 15 residues in the CDR3. CDR3 coding DNA: TGCGCCAGCAGCTTTTCGCGCAGGTACATCGACGAGCAGTACTTC. Translating gives CASSFSRRYIDEQYF.

The chain uses TRBV18 and TRBJ1-2, with D unclear. CDR3 size: 14 residues. Germline assignment: CDR1 KGHSH and CDR2 LQKENI. Deletions cut 3 bases from V and 7 bases from J, with 15 bases between. CDR3 residues: CASSPEPIATGYTF. The CDR3 DNA sequence: TGTGCCAGCTCACCTGAACCAATTGCTACTGGCTACACCTTC. The full variable domain, completed using reference TRBV18 and TRBJ1-2, is NAGVMQNPRHLVRRRGQEARLRCSPMKGHSHVYWYRQLPEEGLKFMVYLQKENIIDESGMPKERFSAEFPKEGPSILRIQQVVRGDSAAYFCASSPEPIATGYTFGSGTRLTVV.

Comment on this clone: Other DNA sequences of this sample code for an identical CDR3. The V gene is TRBV5-1, the J gene TRBJ1-4, with 7 bases that match TRBD1. Germline V gene sequence: CDR1 SGHRS, CDR2 YFSETQ. The ends lost 0 bases at V and 3 bases at J; junction bases unmatched: 2. The CDR3 spans 15 residues. The CDR3 region has the DNA TGCGCCAGCAGCTTGGAGGGGGCTCCTAATGAAAAACTGTTTTTT. Translated, it gives CASSLEGAPNEKLFF. The full variable domain, completed using reference TRBV5-1 and TRBJ1-4, is KAGVTQTPRYLIKTRGQQVTLSCSPISGHRSVSWYQQTPGQGLQFLFEYFSETQRNKGNFPGRFSGRQFSNSRSEMNVSTLELGDSALYLCASSLEGAPNEKLFFGSGTQLSVL.

The genes are TRBV25-1 and TRBJ1-1, with 7 bases that match TRBD1. V was pared by 6 bases and J by 2 bases, with 3 bases of the junction left unmatched. This CDR3 contains 13 residues. Germline CDR1 MGHDK, CDR2 SYGVNS. The DNA of the CDR3 is TGTGCCAGCAGCACAGGGGACAACACTGAAGCTTTCTTT. It translates to CASSTGDNTEAFF.

CDR3 DNA sequence: TGTGCCAGTAGTATAGGGGGAGGGGAAGCTTTCTTT. This encodes CASSIGGGEAFF. The rearrangement links TRBV19 to TRBJ1-1; no firm D call. The germline CDR1 and CDR2 sequences are LNHDA and SQIVND (reference sequence). With 1 base removed from V and 8 bases from J, the gap between germline ends came to 8 bases. This CDR3 has 12 residues.

The J gene is TRBJ1-1, the V gene TRBV7-2; D may be TRBD1 (5 bases). Deletions cut 1 base from V and 1 base from J, with 13 bases between. Germline V CDR1 and CDR2: SGHTA, FQGNSA. The CDR3 runs to 16 residues. CDR3 region: CASSLGVPGSNTEAFF. CDR3 sequence (DNA): TGTGCCAGCAGCTTAGGAGTTCCAGGGTCGAACACTGAAGCTTTCTTT.

The table lists this clone with a few counts. The gene calls are TRBV5-4 and TRBJ1-6; unclear D gene. CDR3 size: 15 residues. Germline-derived CDR1 and CDR2 are SGHNT and YYREEE (reference sequence). Deletions cut 4 bases from V and 0 bases from J, with 8 bases between. The CDR3 DNA follows: TGTGCCAGCAGCCCAGCGAACTCCTATAATTCACCCCTCCACTTT. It encodes CASSPANSYNSPLHF.